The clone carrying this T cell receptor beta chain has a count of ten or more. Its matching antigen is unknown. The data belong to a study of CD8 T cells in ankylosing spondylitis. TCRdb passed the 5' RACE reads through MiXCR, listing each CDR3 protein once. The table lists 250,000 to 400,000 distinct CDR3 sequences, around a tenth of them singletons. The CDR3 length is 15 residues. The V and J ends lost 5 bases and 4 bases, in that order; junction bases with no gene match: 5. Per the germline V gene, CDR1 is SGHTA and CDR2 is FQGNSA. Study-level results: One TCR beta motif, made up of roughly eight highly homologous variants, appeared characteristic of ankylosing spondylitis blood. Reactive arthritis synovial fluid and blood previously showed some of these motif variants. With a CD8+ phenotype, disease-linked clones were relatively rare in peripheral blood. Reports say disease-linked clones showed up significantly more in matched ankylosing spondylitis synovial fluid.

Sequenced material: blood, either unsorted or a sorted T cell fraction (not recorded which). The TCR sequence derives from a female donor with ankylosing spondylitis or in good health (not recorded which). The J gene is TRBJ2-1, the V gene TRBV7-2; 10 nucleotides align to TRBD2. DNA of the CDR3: TGTGCCAGCAGCCCCCGGACTAGCGGTTACAATGAGCAGTTCTTC. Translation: CASSPRTSGYNEQFF.